The 29 T cell receptor beta chains reported below all come from one sample, sequenced in a study of siplizumab effects on memory and regulatory T cells. TCRdb keeps only in-frame clones here, not all; method: immunoSEQ multiplex PCR. The sample has approximately 94,000 clones; approximately 94% are singletons. Sequenced sample: CD8+ T cells sorted from blood. All receptors come from a human donor in good health.

Turning to this clone: The same CDR3 also results from other DNA sequences found in this sample. J is TRBJ2-7 and V is TRBV27, with TRBD1 as a possible D gene (6 bases). The CDR3 spans 13 residues. With 3 bases removed from V and 1 base from J, the gap between germline ends came to 7 bases. Germline values: CDR1 MNHEY, CDR2 SMNVEV (reference sequence). CDR3: CASSLGASYEQYF. The CDR3 nucleotides read TGTGCCAGCAGTTTGGGGGCTTCCTACGAGCAGTACTTC.

The table lists this clone with a count of one. The chain uses TRBV5-1 and TRBJ2-7, with D unresolved. Germline CDR1 is SGHRS and CDR2 is YFSETQ. The CDR3 contains 13 residues. With 1 base removed from V and 5 bases from J, the gap between germline ends came to 10 bases. Here the CDR3 reads CASSLRRGNEQYF. The CDR3 DNA sequence: TGCGCCAGCAGCTTGCGGCGTGGGAACGAGCAGTACTTC.

The J gene is TRBJ1-4, the V gene TRBV28; possibly TRBD1 for D (6 bases). The CDR3 runs 13 residues. Germline CDR1 is MDHEN and CDR2 is SYDVKM. Trimming pared 8 bases from V and 12 bases from J, leaving 19 bases between. This CDR3 reads CASHPDRWGELFF. The CDR3 DNA follows: TGTGCCAGCCATCCGGACAGATGGGGGGAACTGTTTTTT.

The chain couples TRBV6-6 to TRBJ2-3, with 8 bases identical to TRBD1. Germline lookup yields CDR1 MNHNY and CDR2 SVGAGI (reference sequence). Germline trimming cut 7 bases from V and 6 bases from J; bases unmatched to any gene: 9. The CDR3 contains 14 residues. This CDR3 reads CASTSGGLGDTQYF. The CDR3 bases are TGTGCCAGCACCTCAGGGGGCCTGGGCGATACGCAGTATTTT.

V usage is TRBV19 and J usage is TRBJ2-4; the D gene is possibly TRBD2 (7 bases). CDR1 is LNHDA, CDR2 SQIVND, per germline (reference sequence). The CDR3 runs to 16 residues. V was trimmed by 3 bases and J by 7 bases, leaving 19 bases between them. The CDR3 protein is CASSMSLAGRGNIQYF. The DNA of the CDR3 is TGTGCCAGTAGTATGAGCCTGGCAGGGAGGGGGAACATTCAGTACTTC.

The rearrangement uses TRBV5-1 and TRBJ1-2; no firm D call. Trimming left V 0 bases short and J 8 bases short, with 14 bases between. The CDR3 length is 14 residues. CDR1 SGHRS and CDR2 YFSETQ come from the germline V gene. CDR3 in amino acids: CASSLAGNTQGYTF. The CDR3 coding sequence is TGCGCCAGCAGCTTGGCCGGCAATACTCAGGGCTACACCTTC. Drawing the rest from reference TRBV5-1 and TRBJ1-2, the complete variable domain is KAGVTQTPRYLIKTRGQQVTLSCSPISGHRSVSWYQQTPGQGLQFLFEYFSETQRNKGNFPGRFSGRQFSNSRSEMNVSTLELGDSALYLCASSLAGNTQGYTFGSGTRLTVV.

The gene calls are TRBV27 and TRBJ2-3; D remains unclear. V gave up 3 bases and J gave up 1 base, with 8 bases separating them. CDR3 length: 14 residues. CDR1 is MNHEY and CDR2 is SMNVEV in the germline V gene (reference sequence). The CDR3 is CASSFGPGTDTQYF. DNA of the CDR3: TGTGCCAGCAGTTTTGGACCTGGCACAGATACGCAGTATTTT.

The chain joins TRBV7-9 to TRBJ2-6; no definite D call. This CDR3 region has 16 residues. CDR1 SEHNR and CDR2 FQNEAQ come from the germline V gene (reference sequence). Trimming removed 5 bases from V and 4 bases from J, with 15 bases in between. The CDR3: CASSPSTGSGANVLTF. In nucleotides, the CDR3 is TGTGCCAGCAGCCCCTCGACGGGTTCCGGGGCCAACGTCCTGACTTTC.

The rearrangement links TRBV6-1 to TRBJ2-1; TRBD1 aligns across 7 bases. The junction had 5 bases not matched to a gene; V was cut back by 6 bases and J by 0 bases. Germline CDR1 is MNHNS and CDR2 is SASEGT. The CDR3 runs to 15 residues. The CDR3 bases are TGTGCCAGCAGACGCCGGGACAGCTCCTACAATGAGCAGTTCTTC. Its protein product is CASRRRDSSYNEQFF.

The V call is TRBV5-1, the J call TRBJ2-5; D gene ambiguous. This CDR3 spans 13 amino acids. V lost 0 bases and J 5 bases, leaving 8 bases between the germline ends. Germline V lookup: CDR1 SGHRS, CDR2 YFSETQ. The CDR3 DNA reads as TGCGCCAGCAGCTTGGGGGGTTTGGAGACCCAGTACTTC. As protein: CASSLGGLETQYF.

The chain carries TRBV6-4 and TRBJ2-1; 11 bases line up with TRBD2. The germline gives CDR1 MRHNA, CDR2 SNTAGT. Unmatched junction bases numbered 14, after V lost 5 bases and J lost 8 bases. The CDR3 is 17 amino acids. Here the CDR3 reads CASSQQKLAGDPDEQFF. CDR3 coding DNA: TGTGCCAGCAGTCAACAGAAACTAGCGGGAGATCCCGATGAGCAGTTCTTC.

CDR3 nucleotides: TGTGCCAGCAGGCTCATGGGGGGTTGGGAGGCAGAACCAGAGACCCAGTACTTC. This codes for CASRLMGGWEAEPETQYF. V is TRBV13 and J is TRBJ2-5, with TRBD2 as a possible D gene (6 bases). The V end was cut by 6 bases, the J end by 4 bases, with 27 bases between. The CDR3 loop spans 18 amino acids. The germline V gene has CDR1 PRHDT and CDR2 FYEKMQ (reference sequence). Full variable domain (outside the CDR3, taken from reference TRBV13 and TRBJ2-5): AAGVIQSPRHLIKEKRETATLKCYPIPRHDTVYWYQQGPGQDPQFLISFYEKMQSDKGSIPDRFSAQQFSDYHSELNMSSLELGDSALYFCASRLMGGWEAEPETQYFGPGTRLLVL.

The chain is built from TRBV30 and TRBJ1-2, with a weak D call TRBD1 (5 bases). This CDR3 spans 12 amino acids. Per the germline V gene, CDR1 is GTSNPN and CDR2 is SVGIG (reference sequence). The V gene lost 4 bases and the J gene lost 5 bases, with 11 bases spanning the gap. The chain's CDR3 is CAWTEGYYGYTF. CDR3 in DNA: TGTGCCTGGACTGAGGGGTATTATGGCTACACCTTC.

The chain has TRBV6-5 and TRBJ2-7; D remains ambiguous. V lost 2 bases to trimming and J lost 6 bases, with 11 bases between them. The CDR3 sequence is 13 residues long. Per germline, CDR1 MNHEY and CDR2 SVGAGI. CDR3 in DNA: TGTGCCAGCAGTTACGCTTCAGCATCCGAGCAGTACTTC. Protein: CASSYASASEQYF.

The chain combines TRBV4-3 with TRBJ2-7; 7 nucleotides line up with TRBD2. This CDR3 comprises 14 residues. The germline CDR1 and CDR2 sequences are LGHNA and YSLEER. The J segment lost 6 bases and the V segment lost 3 bases, leaving 8 bases of the junction unmatched. The CDR3 region has the DNA TGCGCCAGCAGCCAGAACTTAGCGGGTGGCGAGCAGTACTTC. Residues: CASSQNLAGGEQYF.

The genes are TRBV5-1 and TRBJ2-2, with 10 bases lining up with TRBD2. The V and J ends lost 4 bases and 6 bases, in that order; junction bases with no gene match: 9. The CDR3 is made up of 16 amino acids. CDR1 is SGHRS and CDR2 is YFSETQ in the germline V gene. The CDR3 DNA reads TGCGCCAGCAGCCCCCGGCTAGCGGGAGTTCCCGGGGAGCTGTTTTTT. This encodes CASSPRLAGVPGELFF.

The chain recombines TRBV13 with TRBJ2-5; TRBD2 aligns across 9 bases. V trimming: 3 bases; J trimming: 2 bases; junction bases outside the gene matches: 10. CDR1 is PRHDT and CDR2 is FYEKMQ in the germline V gene (reference sequence). The CDR3 covers 17 residues. CDR3 loop: CASSFFVAGELQETQYF. Here the CDR3 DNA reads TGTGCCAGCAGCTTCTTCGTAGCGGGGGAACTGCAAGAGACCCAGTACTTC. Variable domain in full (rest from reference TRBV13 and TRBJ2-5): AAGVIQSPRHLIKEKRETATLKCYPIPRHDTVYWYQQGPGQDPQFLISFYEKMQSDKGSIPDRFSAQQFSDYHSELNMSSLELGDSALYFCASSFFVAGELQETQYFGPGTRLLVL.

The chain recombines TRBV6-1 with TRBJ2-3, with 7 nucleotides matching TRBD2. J lost 4 bases, V lost 11 bases, and 12 bases had no gene match. The germline V gene encodes CDR1 MNHNS and CDR2 SASEGT. The CDR3 extends over 14 amino acids. CDR3 nucleotides: TGTGCCGGATTTGGGGAGGGATACTCAGATACGCAGTATTTT. Protein product: CAGFGEGYSDTQYF.

V is TRBV9 and J is TRBJ1-1, with a tentative D call TRBD1 (5 bases). The CDR3 is 12 residues long. V was cut by 0 bases and J by 11 bases, with 11 bases left in between. The V gene's germline CDR1 is SGDLS and CDR2 YYNGEE. CDR3: CASSVGDAAAFF. The CDR3 DNA is TGTGCCAGCAGCGTAGGGGACGCCGCGGCTTTCTTT.

The chain combines TRBV9 with TRBJ2-3; no firm D call. The CDR3 has 15 amino acids. The V end lost 0 bases, the J end lost 0 bases, and 8 bases lay between the germline ends. Germline lookup yields CDR1 SGDLS and CDR2 YYNGEE. For the CDR3, the DNA is TGTGCCAGCAGCGTAGTAAGCGCTAGCACAGATACGCAGTATTTT. Translation gives CASSVVSASTDTQYF.

The V call is TRBV4-1, the J call TRBJ1-1; TRBD1 agrees at 9 bases. Germline lookup yields CDR1 MGHRA and CDR2 YSYEKL. Trimming cost V 4 bases and J 1 base; bases outside gene matches: 7. The CDR3 contains 16 residues. CDR3 residues: CASSLVDRGPNTEAFF. CDR3 sequence (DNA): TGCGCCAGCAGCCTTGTGGACAGGGGTCCGAACACTGAAGCTTTCTTT.

CDR3: CASSLVVSGSTDTQYF. The CDR3 bases are TGTGCCAGCAGCTTAGTTGTTAGCGGAAGCACAGATACGCAGTATTTT. The chain links TRBV7-6 to TRBJ2-3; weak D call: TRBD2 (6 bases). This CDR3 spans 16 amino acids. In germline, CDR1 is SGHVS, CDR2 FNYEAQ. Trimming removed 1 base from V and 0 bases from J, with 11 bases in between.

J is TRBJ2-1 and V is TRBV6-6, with D perhaps given as TRBD1 or TRBD2 (5 bases each). Germline V gene data show CDR1 as MNHNY and CDR2 as SVGAGI (reference sequence). The V and J ends lost 6 bases and 6 bases respectively, with 9 bases between them. CDR3 length: 12 residues. The CDR3 region is CASRGRINEQFF. The CDR3 region has the DNA TGTGCCAGCAGGGGACGGATCAATGAGCAGTTCTTC.

The chain couples TRBV6-5 to TRBJ2-1; possibly TRBD2 for D (6 bases). This CDR3 contains 15 residues. Per germline, CDR1 MNHEY and CDR2 SVGAGI. The germline V and J ends were trimmed by 2 bases and 5 bases, with 13 bases remaining between them. The DNA for the CDR3 is TGTGCCAGCAGTTACCTTAGGGGAGGAGACAATGAGCAGTTCTTC. Residues: CASSYLRGGDNEQFF.

The genes are TRBV5-1 and TRBJ2-7, with 10 bases aligning to TRBD2. Germline V gives CDR1 SGHRS, CDR2 YFSETQ. This CDR3 contains 16 residues. With 4 bases clipped from V and 0 bases from J, the junction kept 7 bases outside the gene matches. The CDR3: CASSLRTSGFSYEQYF. CDR3 nucleotides: TGCGCCAGCAGCCTCCGGACTAGCGGCTTCTCCTACGAGCAGTACTTC.

The chain couples TRBV14 to TRBJ1-3, with TRBD1 as a possible D gene (5 bases). The CDR3 runs to 17 residues. The germline V gene encodes CDR1 SGHDN and CDR2 FVKESK. V was shortened by 7 bases and J by 3 bases, with 22 bases between the two germline ends. CDR3 amino acids: CASTPGPANLLGNTIYF. The CDR3 nucleotides are TGTGCCAGCACGCCGGGGCCGGCGAACCTCCTTGGAAACACCATATATTTT.

The CDR3 DNA follows: TGTGCCAGTCTCCCGACTGTGGGAGCCGGGGAGCTGTTTTTT. Its translation is CASLPTVGAGELFF. The chain employs TRBV19 and TRBJ2-2; D possibly corresponds to TRBD2 (5 bases). The germline CDR1 and CDR2 sequences are LNHDA and SQIVND (reference sequence). CDR3 length: 14 amino acids. The ends were cut back, 8 bases at V and 6 bases at J, with 16 bases in the middle.

The chain couples TRBV7-9 to TRBJ2-7, with D unresolved. The CDR3 runs 13 residues. V lost 5 bases to trimming and J lost 1 base, with 9 bases between them. CDR1 and CDR2 from the germline V gene are SEHNR and FQNEAQ (reference sequence). This CDR3 is CASSPPSSYEQYF. The CDR3 bases are TGTGCCAGCAGCCCACCGAGTTCCTACGAGCAGTACTTC.

The J gene is TRBJ1-3, the V gene TRBV7-9; 7 bases map to TRBD1. CDR1 SEHNR and CDR2 FQNEAQ come from the germline V gene (reference sequence). The V gene end was trimmed by 2 bases and the J gene end by 4 bases; junction bases not matched to a gene: 5. The CDR3 runs to 15 residues. This CDR3 reads CASSLQTGWGNTIYF. As DNA, the CDR3 is TGTGCCAGCAGCTTACAGACAGGGTGGGGAAACACCATATATTTT.